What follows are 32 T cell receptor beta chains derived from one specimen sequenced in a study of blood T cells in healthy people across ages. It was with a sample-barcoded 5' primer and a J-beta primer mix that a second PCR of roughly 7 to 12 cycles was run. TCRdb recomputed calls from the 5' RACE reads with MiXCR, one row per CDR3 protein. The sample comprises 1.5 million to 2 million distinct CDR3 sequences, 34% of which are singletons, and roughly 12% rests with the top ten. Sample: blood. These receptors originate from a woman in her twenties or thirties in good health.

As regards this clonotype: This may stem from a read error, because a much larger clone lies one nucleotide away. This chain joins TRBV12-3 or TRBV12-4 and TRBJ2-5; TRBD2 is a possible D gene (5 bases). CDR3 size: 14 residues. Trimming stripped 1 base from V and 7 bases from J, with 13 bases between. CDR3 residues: CASSLVVAGMTQYF. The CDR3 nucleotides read TGTGCCAGCAGTTTAGTGGTGGCGGGCATGACCCAGTACTTC.

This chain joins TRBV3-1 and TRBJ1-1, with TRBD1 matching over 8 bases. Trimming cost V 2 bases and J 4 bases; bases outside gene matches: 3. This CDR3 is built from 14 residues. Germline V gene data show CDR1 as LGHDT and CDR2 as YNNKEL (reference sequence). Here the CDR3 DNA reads TGTGCCAGCAGCCAAACCACAGGGGGCACTGAAGCTTTCTTT. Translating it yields CASSQTTGGTEAFF.

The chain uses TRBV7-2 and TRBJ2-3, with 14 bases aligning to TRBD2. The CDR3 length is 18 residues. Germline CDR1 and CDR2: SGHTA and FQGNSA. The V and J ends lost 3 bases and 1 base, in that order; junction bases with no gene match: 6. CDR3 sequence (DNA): TGTGCCAGCAGCTTTCGACTAGCGGGGGGGCTGGGCACAGATACGCAGTATTTT. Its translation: CASSFRLAGGLGTDTQYF.

This chain's CDR3 is CASSSRGGSNEKLFF. CDR3 DNA: TGCGCCAGCAGCTCCCGCGGGGGGTCTAATGAAAAACTGTTTTTT. The chain is built from TRBV5-1 and TRBJ1-4; TRBD1 is a possible D gene (5 bases). CDR1 and CDR2 from the germline V gene are SGHRS and YFSETQ. The CDR3 is 15 amino acids. V was trimmed by 3 bases and J by 3 bases, leaving 12 bases between them. Based on the CDR3 plus reference TRBV5-1 and TRBJ1-4, the full variable domain is KAGVTQTPRYLIKTRGQQVTLSCSPISGHRSVSWYQQTPGQGLQFLFEYFSETQRNKGNFPGRFSGRQFSNSRSEMNVSTLELGDSALYLCASSSRGGSNEKLFFGSGTQLSVL.

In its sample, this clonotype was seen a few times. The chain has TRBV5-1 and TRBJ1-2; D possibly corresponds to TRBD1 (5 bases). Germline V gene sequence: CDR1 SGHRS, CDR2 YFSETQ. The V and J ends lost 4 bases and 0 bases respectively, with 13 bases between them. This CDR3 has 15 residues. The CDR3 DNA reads TGCGCCAGCAGCACCGTTCCAGGGTCTAACTATGGCTACACCTTC. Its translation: CASSTVPGSNYGYTF.

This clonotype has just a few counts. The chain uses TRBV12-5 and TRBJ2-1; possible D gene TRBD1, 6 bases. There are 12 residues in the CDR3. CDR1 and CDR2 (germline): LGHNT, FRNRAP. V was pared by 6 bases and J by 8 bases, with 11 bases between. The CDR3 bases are TGTGCTAGTGGGCAGGGGCCGTATGAGCAGTTCTTC. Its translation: CASGQGPYEQFF.

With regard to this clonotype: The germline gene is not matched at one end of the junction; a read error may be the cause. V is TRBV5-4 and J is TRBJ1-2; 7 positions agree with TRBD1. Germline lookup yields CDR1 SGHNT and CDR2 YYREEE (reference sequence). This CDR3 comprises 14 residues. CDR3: CAGSPGQVNYGYTF. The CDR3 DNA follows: TGTGCCGGCAGCCCTGGACAGGTTAACTATGGCTACACCTTC.

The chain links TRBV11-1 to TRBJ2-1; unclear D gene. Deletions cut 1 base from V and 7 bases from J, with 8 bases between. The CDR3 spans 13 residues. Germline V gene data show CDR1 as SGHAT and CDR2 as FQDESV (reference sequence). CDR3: CASSLGVTNEQFF. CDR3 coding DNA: TGTGCCAGCAGCTTAGGTGTTACAAATGAGCAGTTCTTC.

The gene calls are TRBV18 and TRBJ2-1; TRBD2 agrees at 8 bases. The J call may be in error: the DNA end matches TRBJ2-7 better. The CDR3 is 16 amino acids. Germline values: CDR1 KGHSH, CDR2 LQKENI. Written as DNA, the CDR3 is TGTGCCAGCTCACCACAGGGACTAGGGTCCTACAATGAGCAGTACTTC. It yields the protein CASSPQGLGSYNEQYF.

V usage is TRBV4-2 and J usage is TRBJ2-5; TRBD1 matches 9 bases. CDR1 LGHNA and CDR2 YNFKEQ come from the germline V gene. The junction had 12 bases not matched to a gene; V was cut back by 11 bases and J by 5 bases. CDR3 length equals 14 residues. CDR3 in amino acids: CASARDRAYETQYF. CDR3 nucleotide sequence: TGTGCCTCCGCTAGGGACAGGGCATATGAGACCCAGTACTTC.

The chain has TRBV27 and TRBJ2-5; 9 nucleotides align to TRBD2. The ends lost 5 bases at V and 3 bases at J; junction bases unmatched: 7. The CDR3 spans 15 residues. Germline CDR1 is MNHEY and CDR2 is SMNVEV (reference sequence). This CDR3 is CASSVFPSGEETQYF. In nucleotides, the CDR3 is TGTGCCAGCAGTGTATTCCCTAGCGGGGAAGAGACCCAGTACTTC.

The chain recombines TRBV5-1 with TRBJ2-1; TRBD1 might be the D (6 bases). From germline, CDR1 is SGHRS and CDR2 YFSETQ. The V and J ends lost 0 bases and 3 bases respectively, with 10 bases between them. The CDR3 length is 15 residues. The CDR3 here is CASSLATGYYNEQFF. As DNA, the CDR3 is TGCGCCAGCAGCTTGGCCACAGGGTACTACAATGAGCAGTTCTTC.

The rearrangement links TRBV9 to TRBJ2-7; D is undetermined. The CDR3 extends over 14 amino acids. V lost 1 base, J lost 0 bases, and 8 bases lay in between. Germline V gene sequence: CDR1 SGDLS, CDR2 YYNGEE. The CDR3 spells CASSVRNNSYEQYF. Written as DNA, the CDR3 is TGTGCCAGCAGCGTACGGAACAACTCCTACGAGCAGTACTTC.

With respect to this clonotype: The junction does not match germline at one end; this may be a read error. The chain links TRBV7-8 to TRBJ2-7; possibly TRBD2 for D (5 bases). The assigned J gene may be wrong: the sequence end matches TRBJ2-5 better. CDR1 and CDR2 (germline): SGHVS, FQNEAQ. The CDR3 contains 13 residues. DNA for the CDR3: TGTGCCGGCAGCTTAGCCGAGGGAGAGACCCAGTACTTC. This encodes CAGSLAEGETQYF.

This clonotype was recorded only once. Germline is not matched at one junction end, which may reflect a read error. The CDR3: CASSLDGRRNPPQHF. The CDR3 nucleotides are TGTGCCAGCAGCTTAGATGGGAGGAGGAATCCGCCCCAGCATTTT. The gene calls are TRBV7-2 and TRBJ1-5; D gene unclear. Germline CDR1 SGHTA, CDR2 FQGNSA. The CDR3 totals 15 residues.

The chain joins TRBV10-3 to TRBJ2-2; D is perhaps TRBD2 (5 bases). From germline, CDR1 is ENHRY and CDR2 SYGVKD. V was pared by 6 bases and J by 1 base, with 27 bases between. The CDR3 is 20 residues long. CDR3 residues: CAISVRRLHDNGGNTGELFF. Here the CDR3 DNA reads TGTGCCATCAGCGTCCGACGCCTTCACGATAATGGAGGGAACACCGGGGAGCTGTTTTTT.

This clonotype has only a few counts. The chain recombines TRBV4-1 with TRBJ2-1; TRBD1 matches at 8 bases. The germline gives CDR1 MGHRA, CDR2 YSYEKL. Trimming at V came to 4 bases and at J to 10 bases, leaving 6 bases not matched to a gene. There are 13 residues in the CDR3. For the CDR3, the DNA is TGCGCCAGCAGCCGAGAGGACAGGGCGGAGCAGTTCTTC. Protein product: CASSREDRAEQFF.

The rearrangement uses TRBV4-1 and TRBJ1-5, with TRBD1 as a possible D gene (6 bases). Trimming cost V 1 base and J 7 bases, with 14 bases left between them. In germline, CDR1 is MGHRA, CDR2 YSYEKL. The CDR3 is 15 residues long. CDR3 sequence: CASSQVRDTGQPQHF. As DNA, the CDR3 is TGCGCCAGCAGCCAAGTCCGGGACACTGGACAGCCCCAGCATTTT.

The DNA for the CDR3 is TGCAGTGCTAGAGTGAAGGTGGTAAAGAATCTGGGAGCTTTCTTT. Protein sequence: CSARVKVVKNLGAFF. V is TRBV20-1 and J is TRBJ1-1, with unresolved D. Germline V gives CDR1 DFQATT, CDR2 SNEGSKA (reference sequence). CDR3 size: 15 residues. The V end lost 1 base, the J end lost 10 bases, and 22 bases lay between the germline ends.

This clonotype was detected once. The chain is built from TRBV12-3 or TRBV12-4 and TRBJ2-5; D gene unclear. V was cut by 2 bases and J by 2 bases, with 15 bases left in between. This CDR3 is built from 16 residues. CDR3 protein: CASSLPTGSPQETQYF. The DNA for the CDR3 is TGTGCCAGCAGTTTACCCACGGGCAGCCCTCAAGAGACCCAGTACTTC.

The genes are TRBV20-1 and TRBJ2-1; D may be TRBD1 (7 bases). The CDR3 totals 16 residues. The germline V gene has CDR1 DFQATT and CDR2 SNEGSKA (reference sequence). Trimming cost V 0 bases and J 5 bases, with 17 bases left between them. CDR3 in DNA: TGCAGTGCTAGAGATGCCGCGGGACAGACCCACAATGAGCAGTTCTTC. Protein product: CSARDAAGQTHNEQFF.

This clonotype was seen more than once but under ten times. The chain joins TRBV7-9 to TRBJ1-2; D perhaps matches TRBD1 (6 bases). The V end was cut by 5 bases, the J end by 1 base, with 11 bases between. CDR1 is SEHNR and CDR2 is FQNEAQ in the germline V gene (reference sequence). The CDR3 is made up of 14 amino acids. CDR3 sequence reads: CASSPGQHNYGYTF. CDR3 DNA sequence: TGTGCCAGCAGCCCCGGACAGCATAACTATGGCTACACCTTC.

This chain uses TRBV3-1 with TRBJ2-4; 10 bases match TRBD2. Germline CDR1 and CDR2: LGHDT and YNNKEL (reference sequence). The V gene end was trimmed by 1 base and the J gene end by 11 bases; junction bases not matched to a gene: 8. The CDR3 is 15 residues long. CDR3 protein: CASSQGGLAGVFQYF. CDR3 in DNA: TGTGCCAGCAGCCAAGGAGGTCTAGCGGGAGTATTTCAGTACTTC.

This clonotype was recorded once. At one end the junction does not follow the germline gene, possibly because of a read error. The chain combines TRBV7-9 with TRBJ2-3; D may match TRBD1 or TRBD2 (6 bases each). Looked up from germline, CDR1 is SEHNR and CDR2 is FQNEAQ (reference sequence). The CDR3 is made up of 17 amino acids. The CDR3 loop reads CASSLAAARGGPDTQYF. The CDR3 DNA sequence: TGTGCCAGCAGTTTAGCGGCTGCCAGGGGCGGTCCAGATACGCAGTATTTT.

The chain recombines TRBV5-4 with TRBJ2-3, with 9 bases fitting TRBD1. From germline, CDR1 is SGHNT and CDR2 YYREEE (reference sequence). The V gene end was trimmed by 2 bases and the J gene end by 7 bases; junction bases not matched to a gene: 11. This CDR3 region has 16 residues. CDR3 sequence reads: CASSLQGAIMAHTQYF. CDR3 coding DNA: TGTGCCAGCAGCTTACAGGGGGCGATAATGGCTCATACGCAGTATTTT.

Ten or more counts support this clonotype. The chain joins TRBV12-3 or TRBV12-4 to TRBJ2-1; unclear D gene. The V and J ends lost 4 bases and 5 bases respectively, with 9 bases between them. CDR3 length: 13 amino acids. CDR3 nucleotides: TGTGCCAGCAGTTATAACCGGAACAATGAGCAGTTCTTC. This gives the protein CASSYNRNNEQFF.

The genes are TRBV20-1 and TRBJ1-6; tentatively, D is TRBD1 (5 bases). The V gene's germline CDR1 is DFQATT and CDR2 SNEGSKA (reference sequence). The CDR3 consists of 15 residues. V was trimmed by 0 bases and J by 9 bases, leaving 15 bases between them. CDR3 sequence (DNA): TGCAGTGCTAGAGACGAGGTTGGGGGAACTTCACCCCTCCACTTT. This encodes CSARDEVGGTSPLHF.

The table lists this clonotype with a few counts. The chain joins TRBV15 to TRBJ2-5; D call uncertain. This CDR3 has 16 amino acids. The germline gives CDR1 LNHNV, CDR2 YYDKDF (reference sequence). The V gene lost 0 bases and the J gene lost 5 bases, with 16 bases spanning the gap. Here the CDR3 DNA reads TGTGCCACCAGCAGAGAGGCTCTGGCGGCCGGGGAGACCCAGTACTTC. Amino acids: CATSREALAAGETQYF.

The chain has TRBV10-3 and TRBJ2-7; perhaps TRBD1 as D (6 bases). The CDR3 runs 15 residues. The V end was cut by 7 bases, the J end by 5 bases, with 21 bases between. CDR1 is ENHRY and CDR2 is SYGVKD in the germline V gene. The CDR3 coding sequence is TGTGCCATCAAGGAACTTCAGGGGTTGGGCCACGAGCAGTACTTC. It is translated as CAIKELQGLGHEQYF.

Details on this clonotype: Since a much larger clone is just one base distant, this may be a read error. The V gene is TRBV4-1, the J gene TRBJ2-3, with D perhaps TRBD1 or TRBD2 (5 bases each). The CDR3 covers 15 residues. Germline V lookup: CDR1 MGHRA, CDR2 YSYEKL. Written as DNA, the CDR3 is TGCGCCGGCAGCCAAGCTGGGGGATACACAGATACGCAGTATTTT. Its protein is CAGSQAGGYTDTQYF.

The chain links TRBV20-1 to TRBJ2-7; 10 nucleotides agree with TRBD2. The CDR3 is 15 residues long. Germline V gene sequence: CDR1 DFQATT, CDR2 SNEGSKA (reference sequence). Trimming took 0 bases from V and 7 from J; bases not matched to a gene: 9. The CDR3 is CSAREAGGQWNEQYF. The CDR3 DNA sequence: TGCAGTGCTAGAGAAGCGGGGGGGCAGTGGAATGAGCAGTACTTC.

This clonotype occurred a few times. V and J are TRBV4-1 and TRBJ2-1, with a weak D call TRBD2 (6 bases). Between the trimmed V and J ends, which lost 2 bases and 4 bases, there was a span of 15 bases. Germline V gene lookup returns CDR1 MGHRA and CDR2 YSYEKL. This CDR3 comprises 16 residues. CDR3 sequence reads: CASSQPSSEVYNEQFF. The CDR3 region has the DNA TGCGCCAGCAGCCAACCATCTAGCGAGGTATACAATGAGCAGTTCTTC.